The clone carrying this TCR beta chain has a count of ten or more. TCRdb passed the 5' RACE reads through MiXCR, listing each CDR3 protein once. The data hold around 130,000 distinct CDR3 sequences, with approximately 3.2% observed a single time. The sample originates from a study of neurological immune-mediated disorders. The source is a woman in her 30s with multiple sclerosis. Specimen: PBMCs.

Here the CDR3 reads CASSYQDGTEAFF. CDR3 sequence (DNA): TGTGCCAGCAGCTACCAGGACGGCACTGAAGCTTTCTTT. This rearrangement joins TRBV5-6 to TRBJ1-1; D is ambiguous. The germline CDR1 and CDR2 sequences are SGHDT and YYEEEE. Trimming shortened V by 3 bases and J by 4 bases, and 10 bases separated the two germline ends. There are 13 residues in the CDR3. Drawing the rest from reference TRBV5-6 and TRBJ1-1, the complete variable domain is DAGVTQSPTHLIKTRGQQVTLRCSPKSGHDTVSWYQQALGQGPQFIFQYYEEEERQRGNFPDRFSGHQFPNYSSELNVNALLLGDSALYLCASSYQDGTEAFFGQGTRLTVV.